The source of this T cell receptor (beta chain) is a study of T cells in Graves' hyperthyroidism and ophthalmopathy. Amplified TCR beta CDR3 regions came from RNA transcripts. TCR CDR3 regions were first amplified by RT-PCR with HTBI primers. MiXCR was run by TCRdb on the multiplex PCR reads, yielding one entry per CDR3 protein. The table has about 350,000 distinct CDR3 sequences, about 19% seen once. When ophthalmopathy did not progress within 18 months, Graves' hyperthyroidism was considered stable. The germline V gene has CDR1 DFQATT and CDR2 SNEGSKA (reference sequence). V shed 7 bases and J 0 bases; nucleotides not matched to a gene: 5. The CDR3 is made up of 13 amino acids. Many counts were recorded for this clonotype.

The sequence derives from a woman between 18 and 29 years old with Graves' hyperthyroidism. V usage is TRBV20-1 and J usage is TRBJ1-2; 7 bases match TRBD1. Sequencing input: blood. CDR3: CSGRDRANYGYTF. The CDR3 bases are TGCAGTGGTCGGGACAGAGCTAACTATGGCTACACCTTC.